These T cell receptor beta chains were read from a single sample in a study of CD8+ T cells in alopecia areata. Sequenced by immunoSEQ multiplex PCR; TCRdb stores in-frame clones only, minus some. The sample records about 200,000 clones, less than 45% being singletons. Here the sequenced sample was CD4+ T cells sorted from blood, taken at week 34, from a patient treated with tofacitinib. Receptor source: a human donor with alopecia areata. The CDR3 runs from the conserved cysteine through the conserved F or W. Each record gives: clone size, D gene, J gene, V gene, CDR3 DNA, CDR3 protein. D genes are given only for firm matches. Size values are once, few and many counts, or a class for expanded clones, and some rows have none.

few - TRBJ1-4 TRBV23-1 TGCGCCAGCTCATACTCCGGGCCCCAACCGGAAAAACTGTTTTTT CASSYSGPQPEKLFF
- - TRBJ1-5 TRBV6-6 TGTGCCAGCAGTTACTCCGCTCCAGGGGTTGATCAGCCCCAGCATTTT CASSYSAPGVDQPQHF
few - TRBJ2-1 TRBV7-9 TGTGCCAGCAGCTTAAGTGCCCAGGCGGATGAGCAGTTCTTC CASSLSAQADEQFF
- - TRBJ2-2 TRBV5-1 TGCGCCAGCAGCTTGAACGGGATCTCGAACACCGGGGAGCTGTTTTTT CASSLNGISNTGELFF
few TRBD1 TRBJ1-2 TRBV10-3 TGTGCCATCAGTGATCCGGGACAGCCAAAAGAAGCCTATGGCTACACCTTC CAISDPGQPKEAYGYTF
- TRBD2 TRBJ2-1 TRBV4-1 TGCGCCAGCAGCGCTGGACTAGCGGGAGGGCCTGGTTCCTACAATGAGCAGTTCTTC CASSAGLAGGPGSYNEQFF
- - TRBJ1-3 TRBV4-2 TGTGCCAGCAGCCAAGTCGGCTCTGGAAACACCATATATTTT CASSQVGSGNTIYF
- TRBD1 TRBJ1-2 TRBV5-1 TGCGCCAGCAGCGCAGGAGACAGGGTGATAGAAGGCTACACCTTC CASSAGDRVIEGYTF
- TRBD2 TRBJ2-7 TRBV10-3 TGTGCCATCAGTGACATAAGCGGGAGGGTCTACGAGCAGTACTTC CAISDISGRVYEQYF
- - TRBJ2-2 TRBV29-1 TGCAGCGTCGTCCCGGGACGGGGAAACACCGGGGAGCTGTTTTTT CSVVPGRGNTGELFF
few - TRBJ1-1 TRBV11-2 TGTGCCAGCAGCCAGGGGAGGAACACTGAAGCTTTCTTT CASSQGRNTEAFF
few TRBD1 TRBJ1-2 TRBV14 TGTGCCAGCAGCCAAGTCTCGGACAGGCCCTTTCGAGGCTACACCTTC CASSQVSDRPFRGYTF
- - TRBJ2-7 TRBV2 TGTGCCAGCAGTGAGCAGGGTACCGCCTACGAGCAGTACTTC CASSEQGTAYEQYF
- - TRBJ1-2 TRBV9 TGTGCCAGCAGCGCCAGGGAGGACTATGGCTACACCTTC CASSAREDYGYTF
- TRBD1 TRBJ1-5 TRBV7-2 TGTGCCAGCAGCTTAGATCAGGGGGGAGGGCAGCCCCAGCATTTT CASSLDQGGGQPQHF
- - TRBJ1-1 TRBV6-6 TGTGCCAGCAGTTACGGGTGGTCCACTGAAGCTTTCTTT CASSYGWSTEAFF
once - TRBJ2-7 TRBV30 TGTGCATTGGCCAGGTCCTACGAGCAGTACTTC CALARSYEQYF
- TRBD1 TRBJ2-1 TRBV7-8 TGTGCCAGCAGCCGTATACAGGGGCTCCGTGAGCAGTTCTTC CASSRIQGLREQFF
few - TRBJ2-7 TRBV28 TGTGCCAGCAGTTCTCCGGCCCGGGAGGAGCAGTACTTC CASSSPAREEQYF
- - TRBJ2-7 TRBV14 TGTGCCAGCAGCCATGGGGGGTACGAGCAGTACTTC CASSHGGYEQYF
- - TRBJ2-7 TRBV27 TGTGCCAGCAGTCTGACCTGGGACTCCTACGAGCAGTACTTC CASSLTWDSYEQYF
- - TRBJ2-7 TRBV30 TGTGCCTGGAGCGGTCAGTCTCCCTACGAGCAGTACTTC CAWSGQSPYEQYF
few TRBD1 TRBJ1-4 TRBV7-9 TGTGCCAGCAGCATTGCTCAGGGGGCGCTGGGAAAACTGTTTTTT CASSIAQGALGKLFF
few - TRBJ2-3 TRBV19 TGTGCCAGTAGTATGGGGCAGAGAACAGATACGCAGTATTTT CASSMGQRTDTQYF
- - TRBJ2-7 TRBV7-9 TGTGCCAGCAGCCCCCTTGGTGGGGGGCTCCCCTTAAGCTCCTACGAGCAGTACTTC CASSPLGGGLPLSSYEQYF
- TRBD1 TRBJ2-7 TRBV7-9 TGTGCCAGCAGCCGATCGGGACAGGGAGGCGAGCAGTACTTC CASSRSGQGGEQYF
- TRBD1 TRBJ1-2 TRBV5-1 TGCGCCAGCAGCTACCTGACAGGGGGCGAGGATGGCTACACCTTC CASSYLTGGEDGYTF
- - TRBJ1-2 TRBV30 TGTGCCTGGAGTGTGTCCTCTGGCTACACCTTC CAWSVSSGYTF
- - TRBJ1-5 TRBV9 TGTGCCAGCAGCGTTGAGGCCGGCAATCAGCCCCAGCATTTT CASSVEAGNQPQHF
- - TRBJ2-1 TRBV30 TGTGCCTGGAGTGTACTGCGGGAGCAGTTCTTC CAWSVLREQFF
few TRBD1 TRBJ2-3 TRBV11-2 TGTGCCAGCAGCTTATCGGGACAGCCTACAGATACGCAGTATTTT CASSLSGQPTDTQYF
few - TRBJ2-1 TRBV7-3 TGTGCCAGCAGCCGGGACTTCGGCGCGGAGCAGTTCTTC CASSRDFGAEQFF
- - TRBJ1-1 TRBV9 TGTGCCAGCAGCGTAGAGGAGAACACTGAAGCTTTCTTT CASSVEENTEAFF
- TRBD2 TRBJ2-1 TRBV6-5 TGTGCCAGCAGGGGGAGGGCCGAGTACAATGAGCAGTTCTTC CASRGRAEYNEQFF
few - TRBJ1-1 TRBV30 TGTGCCTGGAGTGGTGGGGGACAAGCTTTCTTT CAWSGGGQAFF
few - TRBJ1-2 TRBV14 TGTGCCAGCAGCCAAAACGGGAACTATGGCTACACCTTC CASSQNGNYGYTF
- - TRBJ1-5 TRBV7-7 TGTGCGCGGGGAGTGAGCAATCAGCCCCAGCATTTT CARGVSNQPQHF
few - TRBJ1-5 TRBV5-1 TGCGCCAGCAGCTTGGGGGACCGTAATCAGCCCCAGCATTTT CASSLGDRNQPQHF
few TRBD1 TRBJ1-5 TRBV7-9 TGTGCCAGCAGCTTGACAGGGAATCAGCCCCAGCATTTT CASSLTGNQPQHF